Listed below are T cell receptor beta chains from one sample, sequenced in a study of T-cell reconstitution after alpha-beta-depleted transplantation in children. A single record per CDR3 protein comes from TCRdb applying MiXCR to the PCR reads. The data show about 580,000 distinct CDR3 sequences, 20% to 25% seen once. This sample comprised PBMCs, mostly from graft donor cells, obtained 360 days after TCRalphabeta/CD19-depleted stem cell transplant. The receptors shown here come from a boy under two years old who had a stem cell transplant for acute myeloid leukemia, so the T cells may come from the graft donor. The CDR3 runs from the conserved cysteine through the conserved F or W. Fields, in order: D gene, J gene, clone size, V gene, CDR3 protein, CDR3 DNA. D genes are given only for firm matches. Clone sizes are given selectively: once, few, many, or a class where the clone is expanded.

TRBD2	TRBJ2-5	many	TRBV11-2	CASSKRGLAEETQYF	TGTGCCAGCAGCAAAAGGGGACTAGCGGAAGAGACCCAGTACTTC
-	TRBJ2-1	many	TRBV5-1	CASRGWGTNEQFF	TGCGCCAGCAGGGGGTGGGGGACCAATGAGCAGTTCTTC
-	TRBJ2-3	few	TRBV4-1	CASSQDPSSDTQYF	TGCGCCAGCAGCCAAGACCCCAGCTCCGATACGCAGTATTTT
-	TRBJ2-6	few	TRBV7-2	CASSIDSGANVLTF	TGTGCCAGCAGCATCGACTCTGGGGCCAACGTCCTGACTTTC
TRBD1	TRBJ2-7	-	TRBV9	CASSAGTGVHEQYF	TGTGCCAGCAGCGCCGGGACAGGGGTCCACGAGCAGTACTTC
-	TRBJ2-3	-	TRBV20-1	CSATPPADTQYF	TGCAGTGCTACTCCCCCTGCAGATACGCAGTATTTT
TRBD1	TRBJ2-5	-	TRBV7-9	CASSLSPGQGTETQYF	TGTGCCAGCAGCCTTTCTCCGGGACAGGGTACGGAGACCCAGTACTTC
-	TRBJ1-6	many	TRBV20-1	CSARVSTMGYSPLHF	TGCAGTGCTAGAGTGTCTACTATGGGATATTCACCCCTCCACTTT
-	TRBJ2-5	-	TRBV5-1	CASSQGLQGGFQETQYF	TGCGCCAGCAGCCAGGGGTTGCAGGGGGGATTCCAAGAGACCCAGTACTTC
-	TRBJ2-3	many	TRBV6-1	CASSRGEADTQYF	TGTGCCAGCTCTCGCGGGGAGGCAGATACGCAGTATTTT
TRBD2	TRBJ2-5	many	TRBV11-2	CASSLALAGGLTQYF	TGTGCCAGCAGCTTAGCACTAGCGGGGGGACTGACCCAGTACTTC
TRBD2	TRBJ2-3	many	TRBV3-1	CASSQGLAIIPDTQYF	TGTGCCAGCAGCCAGGGACTAGCGATTATACCAGATACGCAGTATTTT
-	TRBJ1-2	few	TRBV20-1	CSADQGGLTGYTF	TGCAGTGCTGACCAGGGAGGTCTGACTGGCTACACCTTC
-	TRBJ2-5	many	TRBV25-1	CASSINTQYF	TGTGCCAGCAGTATCAATACCCAGTACTTC
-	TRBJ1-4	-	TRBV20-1	CSARARPEKLFF	TGCAGTGCTAGGGCCAGGCCTGAAAAACTGTTTTTT
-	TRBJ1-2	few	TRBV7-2	CASSPYPGLEEDGYTF	TGTGCCAGCAGTCCTTACCCGGGTCTTGAGGAGGATGGCTACACCTTC
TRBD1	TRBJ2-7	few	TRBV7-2	CASSPQDRVGEQYF	TGTGCCAGCAGCCCCCAAGACAGGGTCGGCGAGCAGTACTTC
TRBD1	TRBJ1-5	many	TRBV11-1	CASSRGPLQPQHF	TGTGCCAGCAGCAGGGGGCCCCTACAGCCCCAGCATTTT
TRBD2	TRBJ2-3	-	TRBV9	CASSAEGAGGLTDTQYF	TGTGCCAGCAGTGCAGAGGGAGCGGGGGGCCTCACAGATACGCAGTATTTT
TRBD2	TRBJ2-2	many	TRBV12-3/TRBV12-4	CASSQGLAATGELFF	TGTGCCAGCAGCCAGGGACTAGCGGCCACCGGGGAGCTGTTTTTT
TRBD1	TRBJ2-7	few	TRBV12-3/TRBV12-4	CASSLSGTERYEQYF	TGTGCCAGCAGCCTATCGGGGACAGAGCGCTACGAGCAGTACTTC
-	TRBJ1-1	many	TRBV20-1	CSAIDPIRVEAFF	TGCAGTGCTATTGATCCGATACGGGTAGAAGCTTTCTTT
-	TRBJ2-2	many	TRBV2	CASSALRPNTGELFF	TGTGCCAGCAGTGCCCTCCGGCCGAACACCGGGGAGCTGTTTTTT
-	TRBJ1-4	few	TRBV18	CASSVAWTATNEKLFF	TGTGCCAGCTCAGTGGCTTGGACAGCAACTAATGAAAAACTGTTTTTT
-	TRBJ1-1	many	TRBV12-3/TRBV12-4	CASRPGTPFEAFF	TGTGCCAGCAGGCCGGGGACACCCTTTGAAGCTTTCTTT
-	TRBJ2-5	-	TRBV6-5	CASSPGDTWRETQYF	TGTGCCAGCAGCCCGGGGGACACCTGGAGAGAGACCCAGTACTTC
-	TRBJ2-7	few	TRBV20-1	CSASHHEQYF	TGCAGTGCTAGTCACCACGAGCAGTACTTC
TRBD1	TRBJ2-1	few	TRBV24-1	CATSDLPLPGGQGEQFF	TGTGCCACCAGTGATTTGCCCCTTCCAGGGGGCCAAGGTGAGCAGTTCTTC
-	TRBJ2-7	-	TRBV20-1	CSARSPHLSSYEQYF	TGCAGTGCTAGATCCCCCCATTTGAGCTCCTACGAGCAGTACTTC
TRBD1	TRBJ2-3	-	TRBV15	CATSRRLGTGANKNTDTQYF	TGTGCCACCAGCAGAAGATTGGGGACAGGGGCTAACAAGAACACAGATACGCAGTATTTT
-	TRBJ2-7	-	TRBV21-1	CASSKGQGPSYEQYF	TGTGCCAGCAGCAAGGGACAGGGGCCATCCTACGAGCAGTACTTC
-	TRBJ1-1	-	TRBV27	CASSLGAGFVAFF	TGTGCCAGCAGTTTAGGGGCTGGGTTTGTAGCTTTCTTT
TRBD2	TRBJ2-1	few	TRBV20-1	CSAARVTSANNEQFF	TGCAGTGCTGCCCGGGTGACTAGCGCAAACAATGAGCAGTTCTTC
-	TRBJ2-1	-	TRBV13	CASSEVGEQFF	TGTGCCAGCAGCGAGGTAGGTGAGCAGTTCTTC
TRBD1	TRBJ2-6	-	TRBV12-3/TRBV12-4	CASSLMSDRAGANVLTF	TGTGCCAGCAGTTTAATGTCGGACAGGGCTGGGGCCAACGTCCTGACTTTC
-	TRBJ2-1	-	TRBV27	CASTTGGGVEEQFF	TGTGCCAGCACGACGGGTGGGGGTGTGGAGGAGCAGTTCTTC
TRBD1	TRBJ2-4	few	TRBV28	CASAGDRGAKNIQYF	TGTGCCAGCGCCGGGGACAGGGGAGCCAAAAACATTCAGTACTTC
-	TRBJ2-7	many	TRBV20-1	CSASAGDYEQYF	TGCAGTGCTAGTGCAGGAGACTACGAGCAGTACTTC
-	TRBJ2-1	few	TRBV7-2	CASSSTIEQFF	TGTGCCAGCAGCTCCACTATTGAGCAGTTCTTC
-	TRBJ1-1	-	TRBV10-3	CAIGTAENTEAFF	TGTGCCATAGGGACGGCAGAAAACACTGAAGCTTTCTTT
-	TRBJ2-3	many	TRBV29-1	CSVYKGFSTDTQYF	TGCAGCGTTTATAAAGGTTTTAGCACAGATACGCAGTATTTT
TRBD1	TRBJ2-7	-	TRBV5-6	CASSLALQGIYEQYF	TGTGCCAGCAGCTTGGCCCTACAGGGGATCTACGAGCAGTACTTC
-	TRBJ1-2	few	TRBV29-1	CSVEDQGLTLTPNYGYTF	TGCAGCGTTGAAGATCAGGGACTCACCCTCACACCTAACTATGGCTACACCTTC
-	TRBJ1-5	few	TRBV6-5	CASSLRPGNQPQHF	TGTGCCAGCAGTTTGAGGCCAGGGAATCAGCCCCAGCATTTT
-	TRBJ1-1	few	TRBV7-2	CASSLGEGTGGTFF	TGTGCCAGCAGCTTAGGAGAGGGGACTGGCGGGACTTTCTTT
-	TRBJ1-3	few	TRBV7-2	CASSLGRNTIYF	TGTGCCAGCAGCTTAGGCCGAAACACCATATATTTT
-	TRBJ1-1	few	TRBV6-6	CASRGREAFF	TGTGCCAGCAGGGGCAGGGAAGCTTTCTTT
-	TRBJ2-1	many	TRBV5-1	CASSLTGLYNEQFF	TGCGCCAGCAGCTTGACAGGGCTTTACAATGAGCAGTTCTTC
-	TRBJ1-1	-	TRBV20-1	CSAHRHFDTEAFF	TGCAGTGCTCACCGACACTTCGACACTGAAGCTTTCTTT
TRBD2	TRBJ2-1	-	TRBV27	CASSVLPLSWGLAGGKQFF	TGTGCCAGCAGTGTATTACCCTTATCATGGGGACTAGCGGGGGGAAAGCAGTTCTTC
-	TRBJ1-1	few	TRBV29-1	CSGRKDTSSRTEAFF	TGCAGCGGCAGAAAAGACACATCCTCGCGGACTGAAGCTTTCTTT
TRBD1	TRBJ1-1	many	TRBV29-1	CSVVLRGRVTEAFF	TGCAGCGTAGTCCTCAGGGGGCGGGTCACTGAAGCTTTCTTT
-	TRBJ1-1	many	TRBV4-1	CASSQEEGTEAFF	TGCGCCAGCAGCCAAGAAGAGGGGACTGAAGCTTTCTTT
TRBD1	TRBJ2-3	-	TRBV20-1	CSAWIRTGGFPDTQYF	TGCAGTGCTTGGATTAGGACAGGGGGCTTCCCAGATACGCAGTATTTT
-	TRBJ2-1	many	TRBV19	CASSMPGNEQFF	TGTGCCAGTAGTATGCCCGGGAATGAGCAGTTCTTC
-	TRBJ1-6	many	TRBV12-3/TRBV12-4	CASSLQIYNSPLHF	TGTGCCAGCAGTTTGCAGATCTATAATTCACCCCTCCACTTT
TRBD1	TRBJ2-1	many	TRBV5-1	CASSLDRGQYNEQFF	TGCGCCAGCAGCTTGGACAGGGGTCAATACAATGAGCAGTTCTTC